One sample yielded the 25 T cell receptor beta chains listed below, sequenced in a study of blood T cell repertoires in COVID-19. The method was immunoSEQ multiplex PCR; TCRdb's version includes in-frame clones alone and lacks a portion of them. The data contain some 380,000 clones, approximately 87% of them singletons. Sequenced: PBMCs or T cells enriched from blood (not recorded which). The receptors derive from a man between 25 and 39 years old who had recovered from COVID-19.

The chain uses TRBV5-5 and TRBJ2-3; 7 bases line up with TRBD1. The J segment lost 2 bases and the V segment lost 4 bases, leaving 4 bases of the junction unmatched. Germline V gives CDR1 SGHKS, CDR2 YYEKEE (reference sequence). The CDR3 contains 14 residues. CDR3 amino acids: CASSTGQATDTQYF. In DNA, the CDR3 is TGTGCCAGCAGCACTGGACAGGCCACAGATACGCAGTATTTT.

The chain joins TRBV7-9 to TRBJ1-1; D might be TRBD1 (5 bases). CDR3 length: 16 residues. The V end lost 5 bases, the J end lost 0 bases, and 16 bases lay between the germline ends. The V gene's germline CDR1 is SEHNR and CDR2 FQNEAQ (reference sequence). CDR3 bases: TGTGCCAGCAGCCAACCCCCCGACAGCATGAACACTGAAGCTTTCTTT. Translated: CASSQPPDSMNTEAFF.

The chain's CDR3 is CASSYAGVTRNTEAFF. The CDR3 DNA is TGTGCCAGCAGTTACGCGGGGGTAACAAGGAACACTGAAGCTTTCTTT. This chain links TRBV6-2 or TRBV6-3 with TRBJ1-1; possibly TRBD1 for D (5 bases). V gave up 2 bases and J gave up 1 base, with 14 bases separating them. Germline V CDR1 and CDR2: MNHEY, SVGEGT. The length of the CDR3 is 16 residues.

The J gene is TRBJ2-3, the V gene TRBV5-4, with D hard to call. The CDR3 length is 14 residues. V was trimmed by 4 bases and J by 1 base, leaving 10 bases between them. CDR1 is SGHNT, CDR2 YYREEE, per germline (reference sequence). The CDR3 here is CASSQTGRTDTQYF. The CDR3 coding sequence is TGTGCCAGCAGCCAGACTGGTCGCACAGATACGCAGTATTTT.

This sequence joins TRBV16 and TRBJ1-5, with D perhaps matching TRBD1 (5 bases). Trimming shortened V by 4 bases and J by 3 bases, and 16 bases separated the two germline ends. The CDR3 is made up of 16 amino acids. The germline gives CDR1 KGHSY, CDR2 FQNENV. CDR3 sequence reads: CASSPNRGTHNQPQHF. The CDR3 DNA follows: TGTGCCAGCAGCCCGAATCGGGGGACCCACAATCAGCCCCAGCATTTT.

Comments on this clone: The sample holds other DNA sequences that translate to the same CDR3. The chain has TRBV5-1 and TRBJ2-7; TRBD2 aligns across 7 bases. From germline, CDR1 is SGHRS and CDR2 YFSETQ. Trimming at V came to 2 bases and at J to 3 bases, leaving 2 bases not matched to a gene. The CDR3 runs 13 residues. CDR3 DNA sequence: TGCGCCAGCAGCTTAGCGGGGAACTACGAGCAGTACTTC. This sequence encodes CASSLAGNYEQYF.

This clone showed up just a few times. The V and J genes are TRBV5-1 and TRBJ1-1, with a tentative D call TRBD1 (5 bases). Germline assignment: CDR1 SGHRS and CDR2 YFSETQ. The CDR3 is made up of 13 amino acids. V was trimmed by 1 base and J by 7 bases, leaving 11 bases between them. The CDR3 is CASSLQQGLEAFF. CDR3 DNA sequence: TGCGCCAGCAGCTTGCAGCAGGGCCTTGAAGCTTTCTTT.

V usage is TRBV12-3 or TRBV12-4 and J usage is TRBJ2-7, with a tentative D call TRBD2 (5 bases). The V end lost 6 bases, the J end lost 3 bases, and 12 bases lay between the germline ends. The CDR3 consists of 13 residues. The CDR3 region has the DNA TGTGCCAGCAGGGAAACCGCGGGCTACGAGCAGTACTTC. It encodes CASRETAGYEQYF.

This chain links TRBV11-2 with TRBJ2-7, with TRBD2 identical over 12 bases. The V and J ends lost 1 base and 4 bases, in that order; junction bases with no gene match: 2. The germline gives CDR1 SGHAT, CDR2 FQNNGV. The CDR3 runs 15 residues. The CDR3 DNA sequence: TGTGCCAGCAGCTTAGGTCTAGCGGGGGGGTACGAGCAGTACTTC. Translating it yields CASSLGLAGGYEQYF.

The chain has TRBV6-4 and TRBJ1-6, with D unclear. The CDR3 spans 13 residues. Germline CDR1 reads MRHNA; CDR2 reads SNTAGT. Trimming shortened V by 0 bases and J by 9 bases, and 6 bases separated the two germline ends. The CDR3 region has the DNA TGTGCCAGCAGTGACTCCCCGGGTTCACCCCTCCACTTT. Protein product: CASSDSPGSPLHF.

CDR3 DNA sequence: TGTGCCAGCAGTTGGACGGGACAAGAGACCCAGTACTTC. Its translation is CASSWTGQETQYF. The chain joins TRBV6-2 or TRBV6-3 to TRBJ2-5; D might be TRBD2 (5 bases). Trimming shortened V by 4 bases and J by 2 bases, and 8 bases separated the two germline ends. CDR1 is MNHEY and CDR2 is SVGEGT in the germline V gene. The CDR3 has 13 amino acids.

This chain uses TRBV2 with TRBJ1-1, with 7 bases matching TRBD1. Per germline, CDR1 SNHLY and CDR2 FYNNEI. This CDR3 has 13 residues. The V and J ends lost 10 bases and 2 bases, in that order; junction bases with no gene match: 7. The CDR3 DNA follows: TGTGCCACCTCGGGACAGCCAAACACTGAAGCTTTCTTT. Residues: CATSGQPNTEAFF. Looking up the rest from reference TRBV2 and TRBJ1-1 gives the full variable domain: EPEVTQTPSHQVTQMGQEVILRCVPISNHLYFYWYRQILGQKVEFLVSFYNNEISEKSEIFDDQFSVERPDGSNFTLKIRSTKLEDSAMYFCATSGQPNTEAFFGQGTRLTVV.

This chain links TRBV6-1 with TRBJ2-3, with 13 nucleotides matching TRBD2. V was pared by 4 bases and J by 1 base, with 8 bases of the junction left unmatched. Germline V CDR1 and CDR2: MNHNS, SASEGT. CDR3 length: 18 amino acids. The CDR3 protein is CASSASGTSGVGTDTQYF. CDR3 nucleotides: TGTGCCAGCAGTGCATCCGGGACTAGCGGGGTAGGCACAGATACGCAGTATTTT.

This chain joins TRBV10-3 and TRBJ1-2; no clear D. Trimming stripped 2 bases from V and 3 bases from J, with 10 bases between. The CDR3 totals 14 residues. Per the germline V gene, CDR1 is ENHRY and CDR2 is SYGVKD. The CDR3 sequence: CAISEAAGDYGYTF. The CDR3 DNA sequence: TGTGCCATCAGTGAGGCCGCGGGAGACTATGGCTACACCTTC.

A few counts support this clone. The CDR3 is CASSSGGGANQPQHF. In DNA form, the CDR3 reads TGTGCCAGCAGCTCGGGTGGGGGCGCTAATCAGCCCCAGCATTTT. The chain joins TRBV7-2 to TRBJ1-5; a weak D match, TRBD1 (6 bases). The V gene lost 4 bases and the J gene lost 4 bases, with 14 bases spanning the gap. The CDR3 runs 15 residues. Per germline, CDR1 SGHTA and CDR2 FQGNSA. The full variable domain, completed using reference TRBV7-2 and TRBJ1-5, is GAGVSQSPSNKVTEKGKDVELRCDPISGHTALYWYRQSLGQGLEFLIYFQGNSAPDKSGLPSDRFSAERTGGSVSTLTIQRTQQEDSAVYLCASSSGGGANQPQHFGDGTRLSIL.

The gene calls are TRBV10-3 and TRBJ2-7; a possible D gene is TRBD2 (5 bases). Germline CDR1 reads ENHRY; CDR2 reads SYGVKD. This CDR3 has 13 residues. With 6 bases removed from V and 5 bases from J, the gap between germline ends came to 14 bases. The CDR3: CAISGRGQDEQYF. In DNA, the CDR3 is TGTGCCATCAGCGGACGGGGTCAGGACGAGCAGTACTTC.

The chain recombines TRBV19 with TRBJ2-5, with TRBD1 matching 11 bases. This CDR3 has 15 residues. Germline V gives CDR1 LNHDA, CDR2 SQIVND (reference sequence). V lost 4 bases and J lost 5; bases outside the gene matches: 6. The CDR3 loop reads CASSTGQGGSETQYF. The CDR3 DNA is TGTGCCAGTAGTACGGGACAGGGGGGTTCGGAGACCCAGTACTTC.

A note on this clone: This specimen includes other DNA sequences encoding the same CDR3. J is TRBJ2-7 and V is TRBV9, with D possibly being TRBD1 (5 bases). Deletions cut 7 bases from V and 3 bases from J, with 11 bases between. CDR1 and CDR2 from the germline V gene are SGDLS and YYNGEE. The length of the CDR3 is 12 residues. The chain's CDR3 is CASSGNGYEQYF. In DNA form, the CDR3 reads TGTGCCAGCTCAGGGAATGGCTACGAGCAGTACTTC. The variable domain in full, completed from reference TRBV9 and TRBJ2-7, reads DSGVTQTPKHLITATGQRVTLRCSPRSGDLSVYWYQQSLDQGLQFLIQYYNGEERAKGNILERFSAQQFPDLHSELNLSSLELGDSALYFCASSGNGYEQYFGPGTRLTVT.

As to this clone: Other nucleotide sequences from this sample produce the same CDR3. The chain carries TRBV6-5 and TRBJ1-6, with TRBD1 as a possible D gene (5 bases). The CDR3 contains 13 residues. In germline, CDR1 is MNHEY, CDR2 SVGAGI. Trimming pared 7 bases from V and 10 bases from J, leaving 14 bases between. CDR3 loop: CASTLGGRSPLHF. CDR3 coding DNA: TGTGCCAGCACCCTGGGGGGAAGGTCACCCCTCCACTTT.

The chain links TRBV27 to TRBJ1-1; D gene uncertain. CDR1 is MNHEY and CDR2 is SMNVEV in the germline V gene (reference sequence). V shed 3 bases and J shed 3 bases, with 8 bases lying between them. CDR3 size: 13 residues. The CDR3 sequence: CASSFTRDTEAFF. CDR3 sequence (DNA): TGTGCCAGCAGTTTTACCCGGGACACTGAAGCTTTCTTT.

The chain is built from TRBV9 and TRBJ1-6, with 7 bases that match TRBD1. Germline V gene lookup returns CDR1 SGDLS and CDR2 YYNGEE. J gave up 3 bases and V 3 bases, and 9 bases lay outside the gene matches. CDR3 length: 17 amino acids. The CDR3 protein is CASSASMGQIYNSPLHF. The DNA for the CDR3 is TGTGCCAGCAGCGCTAGCATGGGACAGATCTATAATTCACCCCTCCACTTT.

This chain connects TRBV14 to TRBJ2-6; 7 bases fit TRBD1. Germline CDR1 SGHDN, CDR2 FVKESK. This CDR3 has 15 residues. Losses at the gene ends were 4 bases for V and 4 bases for J; bases not matched to a gene: 4. CDR3 sequence reads: CASSRTGAGANVLTF. CDR3 sequence (DNA): TGTGCCAGCAGCCGAACAGGGGCGGGGGCCAACGTCCTGACTTTC.

Here the CDR3 DNA reads TGTGCCAGCAGCTTAATGAGTGGGACAGGTTCACCCCTCCACTTT. Protein sequence: CASSLMSGTGSPLHF. The V gene is TRBV7-3, the J gene TRBJ1-6; 8 nucleotides match TRBD1. After removal of 1 base from V and 9 bases from J, the junction contained 5 bases not matched to a gene. The length of the CDR3 is 15 residues. In germline, CDR1 is SGHTA, CDR2 FQGTGA. Variable domain in full (rest from reference TRBV7-3 and TRBJ1-6): GAGVSQTPSNKVTEKGKYVELRCDPISGHTALYWYRQSLGQGPEFLIYFQGTGAADDSGLPNDRFFAVRPEGSVSTLKIQRTERGDSAVYLCASSLMSGTGSPLHFGNGTRLTVT.

The chain joins TRBV4-1 to TRBJ2-5, with 8 bases fitting TRBD2. The CDR3 spans 12 residues. J lost 5 bases, V lost 5 bases, and 1 base had no gene match. Germline CDR1 and CDR2: MGHRA and YSYEKL. Written as DNA, the CDR3 is TGCGCCAGCAGCGGGACTAGTGAGACCCAGTACTTC. Its translation: CASSGTSETQYF.

The rearrangement uses TRBV5-1 and TRBJ2-3; possibly TRBD1 for D (7 bases). CDR1 and CDR2 (germline): SGHRS, YFSETQ. Deletions cut 2 bases from V and 2 bases from J, with 12 bases between. This CDR3 is built from 15 residues. The CDR3 is CASSFRGALTDTQYF. CDR3 nucleotide sequence: TGCGCCAGCAGCTTCAGGGGGGCCCTCACAGATACGCAGTATTTT.